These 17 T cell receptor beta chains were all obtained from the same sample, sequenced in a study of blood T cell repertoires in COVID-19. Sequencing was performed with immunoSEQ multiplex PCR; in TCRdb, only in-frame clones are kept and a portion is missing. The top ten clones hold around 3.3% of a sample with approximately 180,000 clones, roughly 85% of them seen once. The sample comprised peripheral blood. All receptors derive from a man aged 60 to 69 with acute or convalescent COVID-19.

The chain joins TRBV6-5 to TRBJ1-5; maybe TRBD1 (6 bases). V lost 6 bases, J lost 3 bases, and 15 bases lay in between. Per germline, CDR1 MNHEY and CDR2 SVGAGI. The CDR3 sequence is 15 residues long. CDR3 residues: CASSPARGSNQPQHF. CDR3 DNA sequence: TGTGCCAGCAGCCCGGCAAGGGGGTCCAATCAGCCCCAGCATTTT.

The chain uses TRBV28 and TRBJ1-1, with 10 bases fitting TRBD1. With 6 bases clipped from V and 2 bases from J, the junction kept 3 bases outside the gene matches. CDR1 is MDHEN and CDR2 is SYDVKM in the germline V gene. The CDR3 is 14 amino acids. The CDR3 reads CASRMTGGNTEAFF. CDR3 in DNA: TGTGCCAGCAGAATGACAGGGGGCAACACTGAAGCTTTCTTT. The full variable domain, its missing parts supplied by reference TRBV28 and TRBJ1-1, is DVKVTQSSRYLVKRTGEKVFLECVQDMDHENMFWYRQDPGLGLRLIYFSYDVKMKEKGDIPEGYSVSREKKERFSLILESASTNQTSMYLCASRMTGGNTEAFFGQGTRLTVV.

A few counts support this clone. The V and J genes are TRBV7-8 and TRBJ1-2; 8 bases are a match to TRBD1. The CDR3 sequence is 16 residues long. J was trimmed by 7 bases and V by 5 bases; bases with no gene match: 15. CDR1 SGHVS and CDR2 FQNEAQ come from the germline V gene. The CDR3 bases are TGTGCCAGCAGCAACCGCCGCGAGACAGGGGTCGGTGGCTACACCTTC. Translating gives CASSNRRETGVGGYTF.

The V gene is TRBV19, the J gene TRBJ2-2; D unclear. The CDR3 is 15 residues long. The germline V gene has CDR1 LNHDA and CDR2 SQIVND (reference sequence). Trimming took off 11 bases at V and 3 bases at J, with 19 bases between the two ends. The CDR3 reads CASLRTSFDTGELFF. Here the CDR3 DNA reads TGTGCCTCCCTTCGAACGAGCTTTGACACCGGGGAGCTGTTTTTT.

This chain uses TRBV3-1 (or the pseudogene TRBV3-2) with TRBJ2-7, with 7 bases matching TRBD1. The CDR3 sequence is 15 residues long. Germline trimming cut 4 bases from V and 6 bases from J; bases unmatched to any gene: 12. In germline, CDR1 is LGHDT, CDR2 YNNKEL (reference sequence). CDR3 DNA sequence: TGTGCCAGCAGCCGTCACGGACAGGCGGTCCCCGAGCAGTACTTC. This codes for CASSRHGQAVPEQYF.

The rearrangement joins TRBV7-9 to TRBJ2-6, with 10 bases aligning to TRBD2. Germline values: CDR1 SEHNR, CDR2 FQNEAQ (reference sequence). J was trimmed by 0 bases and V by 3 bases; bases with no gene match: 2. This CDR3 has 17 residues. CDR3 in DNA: TGTGCCAGCAGCTTTGGACTAGCGGTCTCTGGGGCCAACGTCCTGACTTTC. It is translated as CASSFGLAVSGANVLTF.

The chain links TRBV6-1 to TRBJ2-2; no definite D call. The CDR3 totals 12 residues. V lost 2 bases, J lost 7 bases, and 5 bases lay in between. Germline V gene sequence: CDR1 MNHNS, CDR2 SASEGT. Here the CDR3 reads CASSEPGGELFF. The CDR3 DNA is TGTGCCAGCAGTGAACCCGGCGGGGAGCTGTTTTTT.

CDR3 sequence (DNA): TGTGCCAGCAGTGGGGCAGGGGTTTGGACCGGGGAGCTGTTTTTT. It encodes CASSGAGVWTGELFF. The chain is built from TRBV19 and TRBJ2-2; D may be TRBD1 (6 bases). The CDR3 is made up of 15 amino acids. Trimming took 9 bases from V and 5 from J, leaving 19 bases between them. Germline lookup yields CDR1 LNHDA and CDR2 SQIVND (reference sequence).

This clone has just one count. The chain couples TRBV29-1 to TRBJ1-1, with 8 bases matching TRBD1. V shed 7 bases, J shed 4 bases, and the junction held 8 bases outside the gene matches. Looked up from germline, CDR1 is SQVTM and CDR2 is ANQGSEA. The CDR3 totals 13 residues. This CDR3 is CSANDRGSTEAFF. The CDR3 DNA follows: TGCAGCGCAAATGACAGGGGTAGCACTGAAGCTTTCTTT.

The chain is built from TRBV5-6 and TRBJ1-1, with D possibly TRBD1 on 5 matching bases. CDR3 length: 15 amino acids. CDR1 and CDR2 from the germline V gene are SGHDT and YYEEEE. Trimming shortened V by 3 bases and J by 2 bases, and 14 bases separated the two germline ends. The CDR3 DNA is TGTGCCAGCAGCTCCCCCCGGGGGTACAACACTGAAGCTTTCTTT. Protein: CASSSPRGYNTEAFF. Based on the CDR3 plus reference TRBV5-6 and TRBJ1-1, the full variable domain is DAGVTQSPTHLIKTRGQQVTLRCSPKSGHDTVSWYQQALGQGPQFIFQYYEEEERQRGNFPDRFSGHQFPNYSSELNVNALLLGDSALYLCASSSPRGYNTEAFFGQGTRLTVV.

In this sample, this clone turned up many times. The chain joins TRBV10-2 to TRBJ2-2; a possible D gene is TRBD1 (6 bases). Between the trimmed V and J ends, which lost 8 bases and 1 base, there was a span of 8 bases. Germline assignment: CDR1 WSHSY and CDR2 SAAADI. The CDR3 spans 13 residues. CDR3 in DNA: TGCGCCAGCGGACAGTTGAACACCGGGGAGCTGTTTTTT. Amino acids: CASGQLNTGELFF.

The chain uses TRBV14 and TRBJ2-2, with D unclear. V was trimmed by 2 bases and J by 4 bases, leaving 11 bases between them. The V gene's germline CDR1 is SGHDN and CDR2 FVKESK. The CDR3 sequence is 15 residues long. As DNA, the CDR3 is TGTGCCAGCAGCCAATCGACCCGAGGCACCGGGGAGCTGTTTTTT. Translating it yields CASSQSTRGTGELFF.

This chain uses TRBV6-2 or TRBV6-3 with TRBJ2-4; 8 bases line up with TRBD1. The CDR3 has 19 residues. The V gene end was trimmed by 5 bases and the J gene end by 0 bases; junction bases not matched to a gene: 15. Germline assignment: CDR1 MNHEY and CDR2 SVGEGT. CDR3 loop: CASSPLIPQGAVAKNIQYF. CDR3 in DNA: TGTGCCAGCAGTCCCCTAATACCCCAGGGGGCAGTAGCCAAAAACATTCAGTACTTC.

Here the CDR3 reads CASSVQDSSGNTIYF. DNA of the CDR3: TGCGCCAGCAGTGTACAGGATAGCTCTGGAAACACCATATATTTT. The chain links TRBV10-1 to TRBJ1-3, with a possible D match to TRBD1 (5 bases). V was pared by 4 bases and J by 0 bases, with 10 bases between. Germline loops: CDR1 WNHNN, CDR2 SYGVQD (reference sequence). This CDR3 has 15 amino acids.

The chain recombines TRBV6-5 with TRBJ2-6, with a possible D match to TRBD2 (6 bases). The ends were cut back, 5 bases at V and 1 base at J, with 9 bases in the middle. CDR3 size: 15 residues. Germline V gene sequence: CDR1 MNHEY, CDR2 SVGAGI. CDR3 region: CASSTGRSGANVLTF. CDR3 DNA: TGTGCCAGCAGTACGGGGAGGTCTGGGGCCAACGTCCTGACTTTC.

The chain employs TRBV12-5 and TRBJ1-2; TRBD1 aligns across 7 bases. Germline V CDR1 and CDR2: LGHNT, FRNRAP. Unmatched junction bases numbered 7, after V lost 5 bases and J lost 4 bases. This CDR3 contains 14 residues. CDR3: CASGGSGTAYGYTF. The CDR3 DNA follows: TGTGCTAGTGGTGGATCCGGGACAGCCTATGGCTACACCTTC. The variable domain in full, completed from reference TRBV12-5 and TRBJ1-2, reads DARVTQTPRHKVTEMGQEVTMRCQPILGHNTVFWYRQTMMQGLELLAYFRNRAPLDDSGMPKDRFSAEMPDATLATLKIQPSEPRDSAVYFCASGGSGTAYGYTFGSGTRLTVV.

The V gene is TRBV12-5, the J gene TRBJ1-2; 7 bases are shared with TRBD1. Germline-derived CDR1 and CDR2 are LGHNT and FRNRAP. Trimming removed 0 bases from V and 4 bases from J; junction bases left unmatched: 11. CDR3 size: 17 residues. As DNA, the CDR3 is TGTGCTAGTGGTTTGGTACTAGGGACAGCATCAACCTATGGCTACACCTTC. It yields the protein CASGLVLGTASTYGYTF. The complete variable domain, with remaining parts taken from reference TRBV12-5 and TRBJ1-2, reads DARVTQTPRHKVTEMGQEVTMRCQPILGHNTVFWYRQTMMQGLELLAYFRNRAPLDDSGMPKDRFSAEMPDATLATLKIQPSEPRDSAVYFCASGLVLGTASTYGYTFGSGTRLTVV.